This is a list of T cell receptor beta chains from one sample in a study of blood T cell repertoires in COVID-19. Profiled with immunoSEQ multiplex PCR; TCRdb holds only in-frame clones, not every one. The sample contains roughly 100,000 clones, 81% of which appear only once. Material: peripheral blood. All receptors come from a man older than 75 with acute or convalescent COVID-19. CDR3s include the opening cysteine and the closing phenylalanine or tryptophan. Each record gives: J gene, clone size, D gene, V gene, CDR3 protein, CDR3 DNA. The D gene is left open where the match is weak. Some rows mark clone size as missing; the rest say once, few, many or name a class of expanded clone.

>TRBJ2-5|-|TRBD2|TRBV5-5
CASSWHERESGETQYF
TGTGCCAGCAGCTGGCACGAGCGGGAGAGTGGGGAGACCCAGTACTTC
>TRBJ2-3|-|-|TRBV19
CASSIDGSRDTQYF
TGTGCCAGTAGTATCGACGGGAGCAGAGATACGCAGTATTTT
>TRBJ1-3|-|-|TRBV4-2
CASSQDKTVGGNTIYF
TGTGCCAGCAGCCAAGATAAAACGGTCGGGGGAAACACCATATATTTT
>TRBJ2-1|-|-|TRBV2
CASSGGSQGYNEQFF
TGTGCCAGCAGTGGTGGTTCACAGGGATACAATGAGCAGTTCTTC
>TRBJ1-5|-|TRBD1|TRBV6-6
CASSPQSRGRRQPQHF
TGTGCCAGCAGTCCGCAAAGCAGGGGGCGAAGGCAGCCCCAGCATTTT
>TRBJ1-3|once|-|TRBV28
CASSLLRERGAGNTIYF
TGTGCCAGCAGTCTCCTCAGGGAACGGGGGGCTGGAAACACCATATATTTT
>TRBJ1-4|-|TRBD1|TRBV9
CASSVVGTGGEKLFF
TGTGCCAGCAGCGTAGTGGGGACAGGGGGAGAAAAACTGTTTTTT
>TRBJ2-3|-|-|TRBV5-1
CASSLGQSTDTQYF
TGCGCCAGCAGCTTAGGACAGAGCACAGATACGCAGTATTTT
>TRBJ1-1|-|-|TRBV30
CAWDSRNTEAFF
TGTGCCTGGGATTCCCGGAACACTGAAGCTTTCTTT
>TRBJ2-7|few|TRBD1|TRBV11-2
CASSLQGAAYEQYF
TGTGCCAGCAGCTTACAGGGGGCCGCCTACGAGCAGTACTTC
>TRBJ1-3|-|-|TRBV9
CASSVAQGGNTIYF
TGTGCCAGCAGCGTAGCACAGGGTGGTAACACCATATATTTT
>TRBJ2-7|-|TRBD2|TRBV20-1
CSASIPSGNYEQYF
TGCAGTGCTAGTATCCCTAGCGGGAATTACGAGCAGTACTTC
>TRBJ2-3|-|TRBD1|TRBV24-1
CATSETLGQGSSTDTQYF
TGTGCCACCAGTGAAACCTTGGGACAGGGGAGTAGCACAGATACGCAGTATTTT
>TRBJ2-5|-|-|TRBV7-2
CASIVGSGTQETQYF
TGTGCCAGCATCGTCGGTAGCGGAACCCAAGAGACCCAGTACTTC
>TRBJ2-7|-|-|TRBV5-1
CASSSLNPNGEQYF
TGCGCCAGCAGCTCCCTCAATCCAAACGGGGAGCAGTACTTC
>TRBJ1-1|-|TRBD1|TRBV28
CASSSQGKVTEAFF
TGTGCCAGCAGTTCACAGGGGAAAGTGACTGAAGCTTTCTTT
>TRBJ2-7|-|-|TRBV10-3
CAISESQGKNYEQYF
TGTGCCATCAGTGAATCGCAGGGAAAAAACTACGAGCAGTACTTC
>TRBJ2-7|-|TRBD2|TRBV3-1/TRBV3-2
CASSQGTSGSLTYEQYF
TGTGCCAGCAGCCAAGGGACTAGCGGGAGCCTTACTTACGAGCAGTACTTC
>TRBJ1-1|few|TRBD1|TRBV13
CASSLTGESTEAFF
TGTGCCAGCAGCTTAACAGGGGAGAGCACTGAAGCTTTCTTT
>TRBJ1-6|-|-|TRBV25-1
CASKRGDGSPLHF
TGTGCCAGCAAACGGGGGGATGGTTCACCCCTCCACTTT
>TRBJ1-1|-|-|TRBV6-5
CASRDRMNTEAFF
TGTGCCAGCAGGGACAGAATGAACACTGAAGCTTTCTTT
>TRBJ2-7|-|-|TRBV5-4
CASSSRDGGSYEQYF
TGTGCCAGCAGCTCGAGGGACGGGGGTTCCTACGAGCAGTACTTC
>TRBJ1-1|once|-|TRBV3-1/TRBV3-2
CASSQAYTEAFF
TGTGCCAGCAGCCAAGCGTATACTGAAGCTTTCTTT
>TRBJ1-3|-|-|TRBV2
CASSEGRASSGNTIYF
TGTGCCAGCAGTGAAGGGAGGGCCAGCTCTGGAAACACCATATATTTT
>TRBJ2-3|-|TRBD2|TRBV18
CASSLAGSTDTQYF
TGTGCCAGCTCACTAGCGGGGAGCACAGATACGCAGTATTTT
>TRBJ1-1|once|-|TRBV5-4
CASSFPSRNTEAFF
TGTGCCAGCAGCTTCCCTAGCAGAAACACTGAAGCTTTCTTT
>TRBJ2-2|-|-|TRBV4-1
CASSHILSGELFF
TGCGCCAGCAGCCACATCCTAAGCGGGGAGCTGTTTTTT
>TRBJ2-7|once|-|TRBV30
CAWSKLGGQNHEQYF
TGTGCCTGGAGTAAGCTGGGGGGACAGAACCACGAGCAGTACTTC
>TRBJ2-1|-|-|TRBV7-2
CASSLAYSSYNEQFF
TGTGCCAGCAGCTTAGCTTACAGCTCCTACAATGAGCAGTTCTTC
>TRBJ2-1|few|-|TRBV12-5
CASGSGITKFF
TGTGCTAGTGGCTCCGGGATCACTAAGTTCTTC
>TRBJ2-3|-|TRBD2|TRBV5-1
CASSLQASGSTDTQYF
TGCGCCAGCAGCTTGCAGGCTAGCGGTAGCACAGATACGCAGTATTTT
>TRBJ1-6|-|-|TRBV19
CASSWQGFDSPLHF
TGTGCCAGTAGTTGGCAGGGTTTTGATTCACCCCTCCACTTT
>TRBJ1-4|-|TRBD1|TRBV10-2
CASMATGHNEKLFF
TGCGCCAGCATGGCGACAGGGCATAATGAAAAACTGTTTTTT
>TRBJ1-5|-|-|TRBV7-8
CASSLGSVSRVNQPQHF
TGTGCCAGCAGCTTAGGTTCGGTGTCCAGGGTCAATCAGCCCCAGCATTTT
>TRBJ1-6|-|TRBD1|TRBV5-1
CASSHGGTGQNSPLHF
TGCGCCAGCAGCCACGGGGGGACAGGGCAAAATTCACCCCTCCACTTT
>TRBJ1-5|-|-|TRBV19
CASSINWEGNQPQHF
TGTGCCAGTAGTATCAACTGGGAGGGCAATCAGCCCCAGCATTTT
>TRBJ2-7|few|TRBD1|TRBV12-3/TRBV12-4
CASSLNTGDGQYF
TGTGCCAGCAGTCTCAACACAGGGGATGGGCAGTACTTC
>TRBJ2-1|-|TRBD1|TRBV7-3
CASSLKGGQGWDEQFF
TGTGCCAGCAGCTTAAAGGGCGGACAGGGGTGGGATGAGCAGTTCTTC
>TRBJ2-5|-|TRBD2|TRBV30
CAWSGGGRALEGTQYF
TGTGCCTGGAGTGGAGGCGGGAGGGCCCTCGAGGGGACCCAGTACTTC
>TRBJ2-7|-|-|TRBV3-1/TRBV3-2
CASSQEYPSSVYEQYF
TGTGCCAGCAGCCAAGAATACCCCTCGTCGGTCTACGAGCAGTACTTC
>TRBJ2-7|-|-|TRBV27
CASIIPQTGYEQYF
TGTGCCAGCATTATTCCCCAGACTGGTTACGAGCAGTACTTC
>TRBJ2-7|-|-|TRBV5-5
CASSLAGVQSSYEQYF
TGTGCCAGCAGCTTGGCCGGGGTGCAAAGCTCCTACGAGCAGTACTTC
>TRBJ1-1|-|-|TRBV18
CASSPLGRGTEAFF
TGTGCCAGCTCACCACTGGGCAGGGGAACTGAAGCTTTCTTT
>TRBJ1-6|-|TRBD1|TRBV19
CASKGQAPNSPLHF
TGTGCCAGTAAAGGACAGGCCCCTAATTCACCCCTCCACTTT
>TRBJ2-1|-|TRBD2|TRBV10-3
CAIGLTSGRINEQFF
TGTGCCATCGGATTGACTAGCGGGAGAATAAATGAGCAGTTCTTC
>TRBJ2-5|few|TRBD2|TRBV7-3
CASSPTTGLALETQYF
TGTGCCAGCAGCCCGACAACGGGACTAGCACTAGAGACCCAGTACTTC
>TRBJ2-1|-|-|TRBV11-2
CASSPRQSSYNEQFF
TGTGCCAGCAGCCCCAGACAGAGCTCCTACAATGAGCAGTTCTTC
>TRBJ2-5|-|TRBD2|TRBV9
CASSVGRGSQETQYF
TGTGCCAGCAGCGTAGGGCGGGGGAGCCAAGAGACCCAGTACTTC
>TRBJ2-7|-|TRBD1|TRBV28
CASKRGPGDHYEQYF
TGTGCCAGTAAAAGGGGGCCCGGGGACCACTACGAGCAGTACTTC
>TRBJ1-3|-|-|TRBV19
CASAVRGAAVASGNTIYF
TGTGCCAGTGCCGTTCGCGGGGCGGCAGTTGCCTCTGGAAACACCATATATTTT
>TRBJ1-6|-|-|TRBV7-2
CASSLAGAVYNSPLHF
TGTGCCAGCAGCTTAGCGGGGGCGGTCTATAATTCACCCCTCCACTTT
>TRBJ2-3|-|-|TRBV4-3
CASSPTPQGPDTQYF
TGCGCCAGCAGCCCGACCCCCCAGGGCCCAGATACGCAGTATTTT
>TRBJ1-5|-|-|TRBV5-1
CASSLTGSQPQHF
TGCGCCAGCAGCTTGACAGGTTCTCAGCCCCAGCATTTT
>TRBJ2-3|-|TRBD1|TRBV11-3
CASSKQGVGDTQYF
TGTGCCAGCAGCAAACAGGGGGTAGGAGATACGCAGTATTTT
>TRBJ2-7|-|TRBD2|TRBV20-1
CSASELAGGPYEQYF
TGCAGTGCTAGTGAGCTAGCGGGAGGGCCCTACGAGCAGTACTTC